The 21 T cell receptor beta chains reported below all come from one sample, sequenced in a study of control samples from healthy donors and cancer patients (dated by TCRdb to 2020 to 2021). The receptor library was made with the immunoSEQ multiplex PCR assay. The clones in this table, taken by TCRdb from immuneACCESS, are in-frame only. Not every clone is retained; where verified, under half of the shortfall comes from an unresolved V gene, and the cause of the rest is unknown. Within this sample are some 110,000 clones, with approximately 90% of them counted one time only. The ten biggest clones cover about 2.1% of the sample. Sequencing used blood. These receptors were obtained from a woman between 70 and 85 years old in good health.

This clone was observed once. The chain recombines TRBV27 with TRBJ1-1; D gene uncertain. Germline CDR1 MNHEY, CDR2 SMNVEV (reference sequence). This CDR3 is built from 13 residues. Trimming stripped 5 bases from V and 4 bases from J, with 11 bases between. DNA for the CDR3: TGTGCCAGCAGTGTGGGCAGTCGCACTGAAGCTTTCTTT. Its protein product is CASSVGSRTEAFF.

This chain links TRBV12-3 or TRBV12-4 with TRBJ2-7; D uncertain. V lost 3 bases to trimming and J lost 7 bases, with 10 bases between them. CDR3 length equals 12 residues. In DNA, the CDR3 is TGTGCCAGCAGTTTGCCTACACCTGAGCAGTACTTC. The encoded protein is CASSLPTPEQYF.

This chain joins TRBV4-3 and TRBJ1-2; 9 bases line up with TRBD1. Germline values: CDR1 LGHNA, CDR2 YSLEER. CDR3 length equals 17 residues. Trimming removed 4 bases from V and 0 bases from J; junction bases left unmatched: 9. CDR3 DNA: TGCGCCAGCAGCCCCCTCCTGGGGACAGGGTCTAACTATGGCTACACCTTC. This gives the protein CASSPLLGTGSNYGYTF.

The chain joins TRBV10-3 to TRBJ1-2, with D maybe TRBD1 (5 bases). The V end was cut by 8 bases, the J end by 2 bases, with 12 bases between. CDR1 ENHRY and CDR2 SYGVKD come from the germline V gene. The CDR3 has 13 amino acids. The CDR3 nucleotides are TGTGCCATCGGGACGGGGAGGAACTATGGCTACACCTTC. This gives the protein CAIGTGRNYGYTF.

The chain has TRBV9 and TRBJ2-3; D is ambiguous. Trimming removed 4 bases from V and 3 bases from J, with 12 bases in between. Looked up from germline, CDR1 is SGDLS and CDR2 is YYNGEE. CDR3 size: 14 residues. CDR3 nucleotide sequence: TGTGCCAGCAGCCCCCGGGTGGGAACAGATACGCAGTATTTT. Protein: CASSPRVGTDTQYF. The full variable domain, its missing parts supplied by reference TRBV9 and TRBJ2-3, is DSGVTQTPKHLITATGQRVTLRCSPRSGDLSVYWYQQSLDQGLQFLIQYYNGEERAKGNILERFSAQQFPDLHSELNLSSLELGDSALYFCASSPRVGTDTQYFGPGTRLTVL.

The chain has TRBV6-2 or TRBV6-3 and TRBJ2-1, with D perhaps TRBD1 (5 bases). Trimming pared 6 bases from V and 1 base from J, leaving 10 bases between. CDR1 and CDR2 from the germline V gene are MNHEY and SVGEGT. CDR3 size: 14 residues. The CDR3 is CASSPRVSYNEQFF. As DNA, the CDR3 is TGTGCCAGCAGCCCCAGGGTATCCTACAATGAGCAGTTCTTC.

The chain is built from TRBV9 and TRBJ2-1, with 9 bases aligning to TRBD2. V lost 0 bases to trimming and J lost 4 bases; unmatched junction nucleotides: 2. Germline V gives CDR1 SGDLS, CDR2 YYNGEE. CDR3 size: 15 residues. In nucleotides, the CDR3 is TGTGCCAGCAGCGTAGAGGCGGGGGGGTACAATGAGCAGTTCTTC. It specifies CASSVEAGGYNEQFF.

The V and J genes are TRBV5-6 and TRBJ2-2; 7 bases line up with TRBD1. The CDR3 spans 16 residues. The ends lost 0 bases at V and 6 bases at J; junction bases unmatched: 8. Germline V CDR1 and CDR2: SGHDT, YYEEEE. CDR3 sequence (DNA): TGTGCCAGCAGCTTGGGACAGGGATACGTGGCCGGGGAGCTGTTTTTT. This sequence encodes CASSLGQGYVAGELFF.

The table lists this clone with a few counts. The V and J genes are TRBV18 and TRBJ2-2; 11 bases agree with TRBD1. With V trimmed by 4 bases and J by 3 bases, 16 bases remained unmatched. This CDR3 has 20 residues. CDR1 and CDR2 (germline): KGHSH, LQKENI. CDR3 region: CASSLITRVPGQGDTGELFF. The DNA of the CDR3 is TGTGCCAGCTCACTGATAACACGAGTCCCGGGACAGGGGGACACCGGGGAGCTGTTTTTT.

V usage is TRBV5-4 and J usage is TRBJ1-2, with 11 bases fitting TRBD1. V shed 4 bases and J 6 bases; nucleotides not matched to a gene: 8. The CDR3 totals 15 residues. Germline V gives CDR1 SGHNT, CDR2 YYREEE (reference sequence). DNA of the CDR3: TGTGCCAGCAGCGTACCGGGACAGGGGGATAATGGCTACACCTTC. This translates into CASSVPGQGDNGYTF.

The chain couples TRBV5-1 to TRBJ1-5; D ambiguous. The CDR3 is 15 amino acids. Deletions cut 1 base from V and 3 bases from J, with 11 bases between. Germline V gives CDR1 SGHRS, CDR2 YFSETQ. CDR3 bases: TGCGCCAGCAGCTTGTCCGGCCAGTACAATCAGCCCCAGCATTTT. The encoded protein is CASSLSGQYNQPQHF.

V gene TRBV19 combines with J gene TRBJ1-1; 8 bases agree with TRBD1. The trim removed 10 bases at V and 5 bases at J, leaving 15 bases unmatched. CDR1 LNHDA and CDR2 SQIVND come from the germline V gene (reference sequence). The CDR3 extends over 15 amino acids. Here the CDR3 DNA reads TGTGCCACCTCGGAGGCAGGGGGCGTATGGACTGAAGCTTTCTTT. It encodes CATSEAGGVWTEAFF.

The chain is built from TRBV5-1 and TRBJ2-7; D is uncertain. Germline CDR1 is SGHRS and CDR2 is YFSETQ. The CDR3 is 13 residues long. V was pared by 2 bases and J by 5 bases, with 11 bases between. The CDR3 region is CASSFWGADEQYF. The CDR3 nucleotides read TGCGCCAGCAGCTTTTGGGGTGCGGACGAGCAGTACTTC.

This clone was observed once. The genes are TRBV7-3 and TRBJ2-7, with 8 bases identical to TRBD2. With V trimmed by 5 bases and J by 4 bases, 7 bases remained unmatched. The germline CDR1 and CDR2 sequences are SGHTA and FQGTGA. The length of the CDR3 is 14 residues. This CDR3 reads CASSPGGGGYEQYF. The CDR3 DNA is TGTGCCAGCAGCCCCGGGGGGGGCGGGTACGAGCAGTACTTC.

The chain has TRBV5-4 and TRBJ1-3, with 10 bases that match TRBD1. The CDR3 loop spans 18 amino acids. The germline V gene has CDR1 SGHNT and CDR2 YYREEE (reference sequence). Trimming took 4 bases from V and 0 from J; bases not matched to a gene: 10. CDR3 protein: CASSPRPGTGASGNTIYF. Written as DNA, the CDR3 is TGTGCCAGCAGCCCAAGGCCCGGGACAGGGGCCTCTGGAAACACCATATATTTT. The full variable domain, rest sourced from reference TRBV5-4 and TRBJ1-3, is ETGVTQSPTHLIKTRGQQVTLRCSSQSGHNTVSWYQQALGQGPQFIFQYYREEENGRGNFPPRFSGLQFPNYSSELNVNALELDDSALYLCASSPRPGTGASGNTIYFGEGSWLTVV.

The gene calls are TRBV3-1 (or the pseudogene TRBV3-2) and TRBJ1-2; D unresolved. From germline, CDR1 is LGHDT and CDR2 YNNKEL (reference sequence). The CDR3 runs 12 residues. Trimming left V 3 bases short and J 8 bases short, with 10 bases between. CDR3 bases: TGTGCCAGCAGCCACCGTCAGAGCGGCTACACCTTC. Residues: CASSHRQSGYTF.

The chain recombines TRBV10-3 with TRBJ2-3; TRBD2 is a possible D gene (7 bases). Trimming pared 6 bases from V and 2 bases from J, leaving 15 bases between. Germline V CDR1 and CDR2: ENHRY, SYGVKD. This CDR3 is 15 amino acids long. CDR3 bases: TGTGCCATCAGCGGGGGGCGGGGATACACAGATACGCAGTATTTT. Translating gives CAISGGRGYTDTQYF.

J is TRBJ1-2 and V is TRBV27; tentative D call: TRBD1 (6 bases). CDR3 size: 15 residues. Germline V gene data show CDR1 as MNHEY and CDR2 as SMNVEV (reference sequence). V shed 1 base and J shed 4 bases, with 13 bases lying between them. The CDR3 DNA is TGTGCCAGCAGTTTATGGGCGGGGGCAGGCTATGGCTACACCTTC. Its protein product is CASSLWAGAGYGYTF.

V gene TRBV10-2 combines with J gene TRBJ2-1, with 7 bases identical to TRBD2. This CDR3 has 15 amino acids. The germline CDR1 and CDR2 sequences are WSHSY and SAAADI. V trimming: 7 bases; J trimming: 0 bases; junction bases outside the gene matches: 6. The CDR3 protein is CASTPSGPSYNEQFF. The CDR3 coding sequence is TGCGCCAGCACCCCTAGCGGTCCCTCCTACAATGAGCAGTTCTTC.

The chain couples TRBV29-1 to TRBJ1-1; no reliable D call. The CDR3 loop spans 13 amino acids. Germline V gene data show CDR1 as SQVTM and CDR2 as ANQGSEA. The ends were cut back, 6 bases at V and 1 base at J, with 12 bases in the middle. Here the CDR3 DNA reads TGCAGCGTCCCAAGGACCGAGAACACTGAAGCTTTCTTT. Protein: CSVPRTENTEAFF.

The V gene is TRBV7-2, the J gene TRBJ2-5, with 8 nucleotides matching TRBD2. This CDR3 has 16 amino acids. The trim removed 7 bases at V and 4 bases at J, leaving 14 bases unmatched. Germline CDR1 SGHTA, CDR2 FQGNSA. CDR3: CASTLRSGGGRETQYF. The CDR3, as DNA: TGTGCCAGCACCCTTAGGTCGGGGGGGGGCAGAGAGACCCAGTACTTC. The full variable domain, in which reference TRBV7-2 and TRBJ2-5 provide the parts outside the CDR3, is GAGVSQSPSNKVTEKGKDVELRCDPISGHTALYWYRQSLGQGLEFLIYFQGNSAPDKSGLPSDRFSAERTGGSVSTLTIQRTQQEDSAVYLCASTLRSGGGRETQYFGPGTRLLVL.